The clone carrying this T cell receptor beta chain turned up a few times. Its specificity is not known. The CDR3 is made up of 17 amino acids. The V segment lost 5 bases and the J segment 3 bases; nucleotides outside the gene matches: 7. This record belongs to a study of response to subunit inactivated influenza vaccine. The study, taken as a whole, reports: Few new T cells, the authors suggested, are recruited by each seasonal influenza vaccination.

TCRdb independently ran MiXCR on the RT-PCR reads; one entry per CDR3 protein. The sample includes over 450,000 distinct CDR3 sequences, 10% to 15% of them seen just once. This specimen consisted of PBMCs from blood, obtained roughly 48 days after vaccination. The chain recombines TRBV12-3 or TRBV12-4 with TRBJ2-4, with TRBD2 matching over 13 bases. This sequence was found in a man aged 50-59 years who received an inactivated influenza vaccine. This CDR3 reads CASSPGLAGDDKNIQYF. CDR3 bases: TGTGCCAGCAGTCCCGGACTAGCGGGGGACGACAAAAACATTCAGTACTTC.